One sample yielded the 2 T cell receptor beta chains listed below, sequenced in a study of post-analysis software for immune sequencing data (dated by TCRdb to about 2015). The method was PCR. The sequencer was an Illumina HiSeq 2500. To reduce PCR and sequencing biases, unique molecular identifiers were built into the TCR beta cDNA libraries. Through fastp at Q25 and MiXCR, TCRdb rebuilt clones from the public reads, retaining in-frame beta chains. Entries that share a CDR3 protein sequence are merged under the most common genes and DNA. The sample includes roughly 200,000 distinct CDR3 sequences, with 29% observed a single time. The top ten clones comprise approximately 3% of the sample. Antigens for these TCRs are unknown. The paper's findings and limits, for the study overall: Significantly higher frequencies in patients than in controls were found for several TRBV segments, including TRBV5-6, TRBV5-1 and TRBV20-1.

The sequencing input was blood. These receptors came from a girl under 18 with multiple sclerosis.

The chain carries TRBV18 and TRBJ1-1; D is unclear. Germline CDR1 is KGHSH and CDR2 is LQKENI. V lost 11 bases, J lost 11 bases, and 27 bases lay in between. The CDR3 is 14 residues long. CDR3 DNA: TGTGCCTCCCTAAAGACGGTGAACGTCGCGAGGGCTTTCTTT. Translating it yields CASLKTVNVARAFF.

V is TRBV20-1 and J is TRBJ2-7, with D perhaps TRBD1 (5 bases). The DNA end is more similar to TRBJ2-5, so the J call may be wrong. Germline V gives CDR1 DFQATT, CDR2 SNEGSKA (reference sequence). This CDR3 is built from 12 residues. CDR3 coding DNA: TGCAGTGCTAGAGATACAGGCGGGACCCAGTACTTC. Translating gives CSARDTGGTQYF.